This T cell receptor beta chain derives from a study of blood T cell repertoires in COVID-19. Overall study context: COVID-19 samples, acute and convalescent, were from the United States, Italy and Spain. The analysed material was cDNA or gDNA that came from T cells, B-cell-depleted T cells, or PBMCs.

CDR3 size: 15 residues. Trimming took 0 bases from V and 4 from J, leaving 11 bases between them. Germline values: CDR1 SGHDT, CDR2 YYEEEE. In the original analysis: Quantification of nucleated cells was approximated via reference gene primer amplification. Sequenced by immunoSEQ multiplex PCR; TCRdb stores in-frame clones only, minus some. That table supplies the V and J calls and clone size; D and trimming were determined from the DNA. Of some 220,000 clones in the sample, 65% to 85% were seen once. The TCR was taken from a human donor in a cohort sampled during active COVID-19. The V call is TRBV5-6, the J call TRBJ2-1; maybe TRBD1 (6 bases). The material sequenced was peripheral blood. In DNA form, the CDR3 reads TGTGCCAGCAGCTTGGTCGGACAGCAGTACAATGAGCAGTTCTTC. Residues: CASSLVGQQYNEQFF.